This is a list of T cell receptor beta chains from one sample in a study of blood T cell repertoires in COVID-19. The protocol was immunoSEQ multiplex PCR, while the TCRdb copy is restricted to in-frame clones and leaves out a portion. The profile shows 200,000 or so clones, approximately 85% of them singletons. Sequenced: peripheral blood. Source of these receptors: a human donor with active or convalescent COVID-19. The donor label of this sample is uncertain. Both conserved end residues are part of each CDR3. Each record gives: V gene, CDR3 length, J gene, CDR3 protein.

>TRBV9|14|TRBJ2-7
CASSTGSGGYEQYF
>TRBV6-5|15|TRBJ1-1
CASSYFLGGATEAFF
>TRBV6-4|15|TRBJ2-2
CASSKAGGYTGELFF
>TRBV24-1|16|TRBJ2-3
CATSDFGGGDTDTQYF
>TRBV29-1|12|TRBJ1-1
CSVERGGTEAFF
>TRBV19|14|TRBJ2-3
CASSIRASTDTQYF
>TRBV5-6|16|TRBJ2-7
CASSLFRDSISYEQYF
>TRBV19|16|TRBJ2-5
CASSIYRGSPQETQYF
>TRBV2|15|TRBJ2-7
CASSGGLAGSYEQYF
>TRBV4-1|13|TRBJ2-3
CASGAGSTDTQYF
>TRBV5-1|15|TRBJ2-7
CASSLAGEARGTGAF
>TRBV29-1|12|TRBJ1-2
CSAQTGAGGYTF
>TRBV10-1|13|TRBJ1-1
CASTGQLGTEAFF
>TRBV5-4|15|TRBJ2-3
CASSTGERSTDTQYF
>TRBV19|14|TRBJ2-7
CASTDDRVGLEQYF
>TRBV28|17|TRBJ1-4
CASSLLAPGGGGEKLFF
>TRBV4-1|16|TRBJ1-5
CASSQGIGQGWRPQHF
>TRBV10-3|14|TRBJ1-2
CAISESGQGSGYTF
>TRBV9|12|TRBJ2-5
CASSTGVGTQYF
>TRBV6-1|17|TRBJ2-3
CASSASGSLLRTDTQYF
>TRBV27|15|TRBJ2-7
CASSLDRGQGYEQYF
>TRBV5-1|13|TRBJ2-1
CASSLTGYDEQFF
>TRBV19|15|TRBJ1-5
CASSWGQLSNQPQHF
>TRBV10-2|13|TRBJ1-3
CASRGLAGNTIYF
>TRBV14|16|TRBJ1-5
CASSQDRGTGDQPQHF
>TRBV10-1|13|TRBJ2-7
CATTPNPSREQYF
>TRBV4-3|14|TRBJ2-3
CASSQDRRPDTQYF
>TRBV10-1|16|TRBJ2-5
CASSESITGGQETQYF
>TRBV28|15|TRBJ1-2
CASNPTRGGGVGYTF
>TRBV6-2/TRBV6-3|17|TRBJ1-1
CASSFPKQGEVNTEAFF
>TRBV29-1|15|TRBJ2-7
CSVTEVVAGGPEQYF
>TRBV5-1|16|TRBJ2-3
CASSLGTSGGTDTQYF
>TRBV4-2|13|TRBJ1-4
CASSHPIIEKLFF
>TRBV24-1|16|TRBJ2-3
CATSDFAGASTDTQYF
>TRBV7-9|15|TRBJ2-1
CASSLVGQGVITLFF
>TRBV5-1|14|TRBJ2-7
CASSDGLIPYEQYF
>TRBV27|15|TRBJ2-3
CASSRTGGAWDTQYF